Listed below are T cell receptor beta chains from one sample, sequenced in a study of blood T cell repertoires in COVID-19. TCRdb's copy holds only in-frame clones and misses some; the assay was immunoSEQ multiplex PCR. In the table there are 35,000 to 50,000 clones, roughly 84% of which are singletons. Sample: peripheral blood. The origin of the receptors is a woman in her 70s in a cohort sampled during active COVID-19. Both conserved end residues are part of each CDR3. The D gene is left open where the match is weak. The size of a clone is reported for some rows only, either as once, few or many, or as a class for expanded clones.

d_call,j_call,v_call,clone_size,cdr3_nt,cdr3_aa
NA,TRBJ2-2,TRBV6-5,NA,TGTGCCAGCAGTTACCGGGACACTATGAACACCGGGGAGCTGTTTTTT,CASSYRDTMNTGELFF
TRBD1,TRBJ2-2,TRBV5-1,once,TGCGCCAGCAGCGGAAATCGAGAGAGGACAGGACGGGAAAGGGAGCTGTTTTTT,CASSGNRERTGRERELFF
NA,TRBJ1-1,TRBV28,NA,TGTGCCAGCAGTTTTTATGTTCAGGGGTACAACGGGGCTTTCTTT,CASSFYVQGYNGAFF
NA,TRBJ1-1,TRBV19,NA,TGTGCCAGTATGCAGGGGAACACTGAAGCTTTCTTT,CASMQGNTEAFF
TRBD2,TRBJ2-3,TRBV10-1,NA,TGCGCCAGCAGTGGTCTAGCGGGGCCAAGCACAGATACGCAGTATTTT,CASSGLAGPSTDTQYF
TRBD1,TRBJ2-7,TRBV28,NA,TGTGCCAGCAGCCCGATAGACAGGGGGCCAAACTCCTACGAGCAGTACTTC,CASSPIDRGPNSYEQYF
NA,TRBJ1-1,TRBV10-3,once,TGTGCCATCAGTGAGTCGAACAGGGCCAGGACTGAAGCTTTCTTT,CAISESNRARTEAFF
NA,TRBJ1-3,TRBV28,NA,TGTGCCAGCAGCCTTGGGGACATTTCATCTGGAAACACCATATATTTT,CASSLGDISSGNTIYF
TRBD1,TRBJ2-7,TRBV27,NA,TGTGCCAGCCAGGGACAGGGCCCTTTTAGGGAGCAGTACTTC,CASQGQGPFREQYF
TRBD2,TRBJ2-1,TRBV10-2,NA,TGCGCCAGCAGCAACCGGGGACTAGTCTACAATGAGCAGTTCTTC,CASSNRGLVYNEQFF
TRBD2,TRBJ2-3,TRBV3-1/TRBV3-2,NA,TGTGCCAGCAGCCCGGGACTAGCTGAGGGAGTGGATACGCAGTATTTT,CASSPGLAEGVDTQYF
TRBD2,TRBJ2-1,TRBV18,NA,TGTGCCAGCTCGCTGGCGGGGGTGGATGAGCAGTTCTTC,CASSLAGVDEQFF
NA,TRBJ2-1,TRBV7-2,NA,TGTGCCAGCAGCTTAGCGCAGGGGCACTACAATGAGCAGTTCTTC,CASSLAQGHYNEQFF
NA,TRBJ1-1,TRBV6-5,NA,TGTGCCAGCAGTTCCAAGGCGGGGAACACTGAAGCTTTCTTT,CASSSKAGNTEAFF
TRBD1,TRBJ1-1,TRBV7-8,NA,TGTGCCAGCAGCTCCGAATCAGGGGGAGCTTTCTTT,CASSSESGGAFF
TRBD2,TRBJ2-1,TRBV3-1/TRBV3-2,NA,TGTGCCAGCAGCCAAGTTCTAGCGGGAGGGCCGGGGCAGTTCTTC,CASSQVLAGGPGQFF
NA,TRBJ2-7,TRBV4-1,NA,TGCGCCAGCAGCCAAGTGAGGAGTTCCGGATACGAGCAGTACTTC,CASSQVRSSGYEQYF
NA,TRBJ2-7,TRBV4-2,NA,TGTGCCAGCAGCCAAGAGTCAAGAAGCCAGCAGTACTTC,CASSQESRSQQYF
TRBD1,TRBJ2-7,TRBV9,NA,TGTGCCAGCAGCAAGGGACAGGGGGCCTACGAGCAGTACTTC,CASSKGQGAYEQYF
TRBD1,TRBJ1-5,TRBV2,NA,TGTGCCAGCAACCCACAGGGGGATAGCAATCAGCCCCAGCATTTT,CASNPQGDSNQPQHF
TRBD1,TRBJ1-6,TRBV2,NA,TGTGCCAGCAACTTAGACAGGGGAAATTCACCCCTCCACTTT,CASNLDRGNSPLHF
NA,TRBJ2-1,TRBV6-2/TRBV6-3,NA,TGTGCCAGCAGTTACCAGCGCGCCAAGAACAATGAGCAGTTCTTC,CASSYQRAKNNEQFF
NA,TRBJ2-1,TRBV29-1,NA,TGCAGCGTTGAAGATGTGGCCTCTACGGGGTACAATGAGCAGTTCTTC,CSVEDVASTGYNEQFF
NA,TRBJ2-7,TRBV7-8,few,TGTGCCAGCAGCTTCGCCGGTACCTACGAGCAGTACTTC,CASSFAGTYEQYF
TRBD1,TRBJ2-1,TRBV9,NA,TGTGCCAGCAGCGTCCGGGACAGCTCCTACAATGAGCAGTTCTTC,CASSVRDSSYNEQFF
NA,TRBJ2-1,TRBV6-5,NA,TGTGCCAGCACCCGGAGGGGCTACAATGAGCAGTTCTTC,CASTRRGYNEQFF
NA,TRBJ1-1,TRBV2,NA,TGTGCCATCCAGACCGGAGCGGGGGCGGACACTGAAGCTTTCTTT,CAIQTGAGADTEAFF
NA,TRBJ2-7,TRBV5-1,NA,TGCGCCAGCAGCGAGGCCGGGACAAACTCCTACGAGCAGTACTTC,CASSEAGTNSYEQYF
TRBD2,TRBJ2-7,TRBV6-5,NA,TGTGCCAGCATCCCCTCCACGGGAGGATACGAGCAGTACTTC,CASIPSTGGYEQYF
TRBD1,TRBJ2-6,TRBV5-1,NA,TGCGCCAGCAGCTTGCAGGGGGCTGGGGCCAACGTCCTGACTTTC,CASSLQGAGANVLTF
TRBD2,TRBJ2-1,TRBV6-6,NA,TGTGCCAGCAGTCCTGGACTAGCGGGAGCTGGTGAGCAGTTCTTC,CASSPGLAGAGEQFF
NA,TRBJ1-4,TRBV18,NA,TGTGCCAGCTCACGTACCAGGGCCCGTACCCTTAATGAAAAACTGTTTTTT,CASSRTRARTLNEKLFF
NA,TRBJ2-1,TRBV14,NA,TGTGCCAGCAGCCATAGCGGCAATGAGCAGTTCTTC,CASSHSGNEQFF
TRBD1,TRBJ2-7,TRBV15,NA,TGTGCCACCAGCAGAGATCTTGGGGACAGGGGATACGAGCAGTACTTC,CATSRDLGDRGYEQYF
TRBD1,TRBJ2-7,TRBV25-1,NA,TGTGCCAGCAGTGGGGGGGACAGGGTGTACGAGCAGTACTTC,CASSGGDRVYEQYF
NA,TRBJ1-3,TRBV10-3,NA,TGTGCCATCAGGGAAGGGGCAGGCGGAAACACCATATATTTT,CAIREGAGGNTIYF
TRBD2,TRBJ2-7,TRBV18,few,TGTGCCAGCTCACCTAGCGGGAGTTTATACGAGCAGTACTTC,CASSPSGSLYEQYF
NA,TRBJ2-7,TRBV18,NA,TGTGCCAGCTCACCCGGGCAGGGGGGACCGTACGAGCAGTACTTC,CASSPGQGGPYEQYF
TRBD1,TRBJ1-1,TRBV19,few,TGTGCCAGTAGTATGGGGGCAGGGGGCGTAGGCACTGAAGCTTTCTTT,CASSMGAGGVGTEAFF
TRBD2,TRBJ2-7,TRBV18,NA,TGTGCCAGCTCAGGCACTATTAGCGGGAGACGGAGCGAGCAGTACTTC,CASSGTISGRRSEQYF
NA,TRBJ2-7,TRBV19,NA,TGTGCCAGTAGTATTGGCCGTTTCTACGAGCAGTACTTC,CASSIGRFYEQYF
TRBD2,TRBJ2-1,TRBV30,once,TGTGCCTGGAGACGAGCGGGAGTTTACAATGAGCAGTTCTTC,CAWRRAGVYNEQFF
TRBD2,TRBJ2-1,TRBV7-2,NA,TGTGCCAGCAGCTCGAAGACTAGCGGGCTTTGGGGTGAGCAGTTCTTC,CASSSKTSGLWGEQFF
TRBD1,TRBJ1-2,TRBV3-1/TRBV3-2,NA,TGTGCCAGCAGCCGATCACCGGGACAGGCCTATGGCTACACCTTC,CASSRSPGQAYGYTF
TRBD1,TRBJ2-5,TRBV7-7,NA,TGTGCCAGCAGCTTAGGACAGGGGGCCCACGAGACCCAGTACTTC,CASSLGQGAHETQYF
TRBD1,TRBJ1-1,TRBV5-1,NA,TGCGCCAGCAGCCTACACGGACAGGGGGTTACTGAAGCTTTCTTT,CASSLHGQGVTEAFF
NA,TRBJ2-7,TRBV10-3,medium-sized,TGTGCCATCAGTGAAAACGGCTACGAGCAGTACTTC,CAISENGYEQYF
TRBD2,TRBJ2-5,TRBV7-9,NA,TGTGCCAGCAGCTTAGCTAGCGGGAGGGCCAGTAAGACCCAGTACTTC,CASSLASGRASKTQYF
NA,TRBJ1-6,TRBV30,NA,TGTGCCTGGAGTGTAGTCGGAGATTCACCCCTCCACTTT,CAWSVVGDSPLHF
TRBD1,TRBJ1-1,TRBV10-3,NA,TGTGCCATCAGTGAGACACAGGGGGTGAACACTGAAGCTTTCTTT,CAISETQGVNTEAFF
NA,TRBJ2-7,TRBV7-8,NA,TGTGCCAGCAGCCCGGGGATCTCCTACGAGCAGTACTTC,CASSPGISYEQYF
NA,TRBJ2-1,TRBV9,NA,TGTGCCAGCAGCGTAGATCCCCGTTCGAATGAGCAGTTCTTC,CASSVDPRSNEQFF
TRBD1,TRBJ1-6,TRBV27,NA,TGTGCCAGCAGTTTAAGTTGGGGACAGGGGGCCTTGGGTTCACCCCTCCACTTT,CASSLSWGQGALGSPLHF
TRBD2,TRBJ2-1,TRBV7-2,NA,TGTGCCAGCAGCTTAAGGGCGGGAGATAACCCCTACAATGAGCAGTTCTTC,CASSLRAGDNPYNEQFF